This T cell receptor beta chain originates from a study of blood T cell repertoires in COVID-19. About the study: Acute and convalescent COVID-19 samples came from the United States, Italy and Spain. Sample material is recorded as cDNA or gDNA derived from T cells, B-cell-depleted T cells, or PBMCs.

Assay: immunoSEQ multiplex PCR; the TCRdb copy retains only in-frame clones and omits some. The top ten hold approximately 4% of the sample, which has approximately 230,000 clones, roughly 84% seen once. The CDR3 has 16 residues. The V and J ends lost 2 bases and 9 bases respectively, with 23 bases between them. Germline CDR1 SGDLS, CDR2 YYNGEE. V gene TRBV9 combines with J gene TRBJ1-1; maybe TRBD1 (6 bases). This TCR derives from a middle-aged woman with active or convalescent COVID-19. The specimen sequenced was peripheral blood. CDR3 amino acids: CASSVRQGRGTVKAFF. The CDR3 DNA sequence: TGTGCCAGCAGCGTGCGGCAGGGGAGGGGTACGGTTAAAGCTTTCTTT. Together with reference TRBV9 and TRBJ1-1, the CDR3 gives the full variable domain: DSGVTQTPKHLITATGQRVTLRCSPRSGDLSVYWYQQSLDQGLQFLIQYYNGEERAKGNILERFSAQQFPDLHSELNLSSLELGDSALYFCASSVRQGRGTVKAFFGQGTRLTVV.